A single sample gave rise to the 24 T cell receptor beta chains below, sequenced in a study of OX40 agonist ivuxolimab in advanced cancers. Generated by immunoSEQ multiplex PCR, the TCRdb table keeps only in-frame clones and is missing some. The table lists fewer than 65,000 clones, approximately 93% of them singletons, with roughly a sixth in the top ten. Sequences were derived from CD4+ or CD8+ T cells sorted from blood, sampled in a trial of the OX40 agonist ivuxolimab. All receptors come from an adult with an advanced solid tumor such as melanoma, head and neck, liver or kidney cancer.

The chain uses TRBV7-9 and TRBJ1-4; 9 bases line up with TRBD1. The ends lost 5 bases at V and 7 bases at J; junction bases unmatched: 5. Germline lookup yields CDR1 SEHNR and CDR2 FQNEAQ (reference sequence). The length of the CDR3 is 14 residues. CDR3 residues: CASSPGTGFEKLFF. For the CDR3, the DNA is TGTGCCAGCAGCCCCGGGACAGGGTTTGAAAAACTGTTTTTT. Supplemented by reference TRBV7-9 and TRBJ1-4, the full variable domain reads DTGVSQNPRHKITKRGQNVTFRCDPISEHNRLYWYRQTLGQGPEFLTYFQNEAQLEKSRLLSDRFSAERPKGSFSTLEIQRTEQGDSAMYLCASSPGTGFEKLFFGSGTQLSVL.

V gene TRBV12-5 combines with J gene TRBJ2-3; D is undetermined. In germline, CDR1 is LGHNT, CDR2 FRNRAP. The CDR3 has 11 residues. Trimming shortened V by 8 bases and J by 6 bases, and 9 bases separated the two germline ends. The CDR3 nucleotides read TGTGCTAGTTTCCGGGCCGATACGCAGTATTTT. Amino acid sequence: CASFRADTQYF. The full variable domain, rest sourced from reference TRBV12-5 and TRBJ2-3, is DARVTQTPRHKVTEMGQEVTMRCQPILGHNTVFWYRQTMMQGLELLAYFRNRAPLDDSGMPKDRFSAEMPDATLATLKIQPSEPRDSAVYFCASFRADTQYFGPGTRLTVL.

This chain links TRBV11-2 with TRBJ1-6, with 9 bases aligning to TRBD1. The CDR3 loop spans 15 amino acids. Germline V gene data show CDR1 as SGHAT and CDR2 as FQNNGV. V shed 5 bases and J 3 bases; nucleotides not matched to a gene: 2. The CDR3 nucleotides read TGTGCCAGCAGCGCGACAGGGGGCTATAATTCACCCCTCCACTTT. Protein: CASSATGGYNSPLHF.

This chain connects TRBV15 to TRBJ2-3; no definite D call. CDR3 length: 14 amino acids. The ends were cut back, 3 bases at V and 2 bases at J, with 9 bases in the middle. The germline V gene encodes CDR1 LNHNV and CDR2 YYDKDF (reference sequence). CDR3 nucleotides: TGTGCCACCAGCAGGGGAACCGACACAGATACGCAGTATTTT. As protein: CATSRGTDTDTQYF.

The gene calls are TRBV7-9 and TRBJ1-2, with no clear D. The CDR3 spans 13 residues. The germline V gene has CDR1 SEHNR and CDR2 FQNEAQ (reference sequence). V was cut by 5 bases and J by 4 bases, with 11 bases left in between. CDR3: CASSEGISYGYTF. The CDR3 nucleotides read TGTGCCAGCAGCGAGGGAATCAGCTATGGCTACACCTTC.

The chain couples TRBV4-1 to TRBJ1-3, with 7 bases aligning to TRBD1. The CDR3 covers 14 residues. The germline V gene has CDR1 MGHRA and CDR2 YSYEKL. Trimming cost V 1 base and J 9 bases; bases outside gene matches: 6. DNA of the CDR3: TGCGCCAGCAGCCAAGTGGGACAGCCAGGCACCATATATTTT. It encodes CASSQVGQPGTIYF.

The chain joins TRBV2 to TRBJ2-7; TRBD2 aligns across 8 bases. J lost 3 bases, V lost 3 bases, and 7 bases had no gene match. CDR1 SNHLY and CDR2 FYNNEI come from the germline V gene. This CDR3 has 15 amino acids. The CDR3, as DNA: TGTGCCAGCAGTGATTATGGCGGGGGGTACTACGAGCAGTACTTC. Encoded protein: CASSDYGGGYYEQYF.

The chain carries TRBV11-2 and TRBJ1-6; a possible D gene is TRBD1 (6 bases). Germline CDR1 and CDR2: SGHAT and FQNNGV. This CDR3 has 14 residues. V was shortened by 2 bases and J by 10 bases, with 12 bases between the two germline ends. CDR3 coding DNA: TGTGCCAGCAGCTTATTAGGGGGGAACTCACCCCTCCACTTT. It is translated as CASSLLGGNSPLHF. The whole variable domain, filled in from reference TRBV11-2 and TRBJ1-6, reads EAGVAQSPRYKIIEKRQSVAFWCNPISGHATLYWYQQILGQGPKLLIQFQNNGVVDDSQLPKDRFSAERLKGVDSTLKIQPAKLEDSAVYLCASSLLGGNSPLHFGNGTRLTVT.

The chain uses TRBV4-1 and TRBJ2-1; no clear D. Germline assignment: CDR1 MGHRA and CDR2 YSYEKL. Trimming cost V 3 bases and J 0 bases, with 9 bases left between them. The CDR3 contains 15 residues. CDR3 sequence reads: CASSHAPSSYNEQFF. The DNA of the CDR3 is TGCGCCAGCAGCCACGCCCCGAGCTCCTACAATGAGCAGTTCTTC.

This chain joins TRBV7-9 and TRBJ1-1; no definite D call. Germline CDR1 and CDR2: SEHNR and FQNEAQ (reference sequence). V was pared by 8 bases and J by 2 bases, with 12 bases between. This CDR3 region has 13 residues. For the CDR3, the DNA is TGTGCCAGCTTGGCAGGAACAAACACTGAAGCTTTCTTT. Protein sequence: CASLAGTNTEAFF.

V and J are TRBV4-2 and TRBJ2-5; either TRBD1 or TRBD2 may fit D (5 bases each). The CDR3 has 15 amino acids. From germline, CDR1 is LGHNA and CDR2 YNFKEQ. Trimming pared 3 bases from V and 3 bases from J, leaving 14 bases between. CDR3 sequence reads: CASSQGEGAKETQYF. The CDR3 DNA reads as TGTGCCAGCAGCCAGGGGGAAGGGGCCAAAGAGACCCAGTACTTC.

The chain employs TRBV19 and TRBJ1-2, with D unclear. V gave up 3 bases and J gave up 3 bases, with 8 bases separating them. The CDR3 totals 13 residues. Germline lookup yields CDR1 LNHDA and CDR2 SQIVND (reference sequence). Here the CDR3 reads CASSMPGHYGYTF. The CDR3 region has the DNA TGTGCCAGTAGTATGCCCGGGCACTATGGCTACACCTTC.

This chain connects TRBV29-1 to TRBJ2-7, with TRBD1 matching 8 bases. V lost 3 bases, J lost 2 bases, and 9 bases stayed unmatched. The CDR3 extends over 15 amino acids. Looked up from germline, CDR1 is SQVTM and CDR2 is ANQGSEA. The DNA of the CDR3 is TGCAGCGTTGAGCGACCCGGGACAGGACCCTACGAGCAGTACTTC. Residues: CSVERPGTGPYEQYF.

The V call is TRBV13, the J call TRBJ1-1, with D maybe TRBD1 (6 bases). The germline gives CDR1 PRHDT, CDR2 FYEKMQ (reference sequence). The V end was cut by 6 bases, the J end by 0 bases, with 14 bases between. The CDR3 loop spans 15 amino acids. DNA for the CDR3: TGTGCCAGCAGGGTCATAGGGGGGTTGAACACTGAAGCTTTCTTT. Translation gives CASRVIGGLNTEAFF.

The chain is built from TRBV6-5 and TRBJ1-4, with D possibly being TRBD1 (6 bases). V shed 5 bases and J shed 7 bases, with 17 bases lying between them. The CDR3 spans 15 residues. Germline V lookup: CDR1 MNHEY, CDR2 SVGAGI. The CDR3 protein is CASSPTPGGGEKLFF. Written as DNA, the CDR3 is TGTGCCAGCAGTCCCACGCCGGGGGGCGGTGAAAAACTGTTTTTT.

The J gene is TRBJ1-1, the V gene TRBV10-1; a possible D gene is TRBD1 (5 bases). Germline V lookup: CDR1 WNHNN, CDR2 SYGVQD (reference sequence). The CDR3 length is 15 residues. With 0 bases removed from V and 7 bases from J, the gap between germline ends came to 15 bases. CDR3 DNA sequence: TGCGCCAGCAGTGAGTCGACTAGGGGTCACCTTGAAGCTTTCTTT. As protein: CASSESTRGHLEAFF.

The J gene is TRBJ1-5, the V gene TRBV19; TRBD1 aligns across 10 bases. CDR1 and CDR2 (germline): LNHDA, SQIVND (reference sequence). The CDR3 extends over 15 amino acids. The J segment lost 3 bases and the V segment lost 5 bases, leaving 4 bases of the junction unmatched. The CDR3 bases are TGTGCCAGTAGTCCGACAGGGGGCCTCAATCAGCCCCAGCATTTT. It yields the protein CASSPTGGLNQPQHF.

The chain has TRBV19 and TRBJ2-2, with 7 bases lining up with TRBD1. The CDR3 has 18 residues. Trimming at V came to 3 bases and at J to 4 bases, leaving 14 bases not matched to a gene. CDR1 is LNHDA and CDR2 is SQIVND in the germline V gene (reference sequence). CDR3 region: CASSIWVWDRGVTGELFF. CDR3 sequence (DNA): TGTGCCAGTAGTATTTGGGTTTGGGACAGAGGCGTCACCGGGGAGCTGTTTTTT.

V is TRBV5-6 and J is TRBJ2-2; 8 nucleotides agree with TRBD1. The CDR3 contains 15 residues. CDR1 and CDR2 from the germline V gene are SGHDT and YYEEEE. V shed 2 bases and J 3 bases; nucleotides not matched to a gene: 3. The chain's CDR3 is CASSFGTGHTGELFF. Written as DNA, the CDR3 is TGTGCCAGCAGCTTCGGGACAGGTCACACCGGGGAGCTGTTTTTT.

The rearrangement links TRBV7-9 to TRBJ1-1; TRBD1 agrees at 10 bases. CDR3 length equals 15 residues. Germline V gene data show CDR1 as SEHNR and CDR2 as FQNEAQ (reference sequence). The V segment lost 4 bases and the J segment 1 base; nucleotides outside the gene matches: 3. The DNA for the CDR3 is TGTGCCAGCAGCTGGGGACAGGGGAAGAACACTGAAGCTTTCTTT. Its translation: CASSWGQGKNTEAFF.

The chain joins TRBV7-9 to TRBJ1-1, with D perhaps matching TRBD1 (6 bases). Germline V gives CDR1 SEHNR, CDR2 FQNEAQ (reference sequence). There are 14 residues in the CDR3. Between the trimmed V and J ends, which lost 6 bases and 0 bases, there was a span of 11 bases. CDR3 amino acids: CASSHRDLNTEAFF. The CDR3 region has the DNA TGTGCCAGCAGTCACAGGGATTTGAACACTGAAGCTTTCTTT.

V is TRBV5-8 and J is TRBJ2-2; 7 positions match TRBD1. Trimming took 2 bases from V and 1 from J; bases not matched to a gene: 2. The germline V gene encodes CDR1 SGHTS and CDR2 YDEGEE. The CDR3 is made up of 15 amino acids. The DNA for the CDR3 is TGTGCCAGCAGCTTCCGGGACAGGAACACCGGGGAGCTGTTTTTT. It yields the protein CASSFRDRNTGELFF.

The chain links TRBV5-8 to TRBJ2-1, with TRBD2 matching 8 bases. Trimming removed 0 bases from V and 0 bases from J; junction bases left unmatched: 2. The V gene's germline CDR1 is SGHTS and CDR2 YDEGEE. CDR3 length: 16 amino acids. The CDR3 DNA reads TGTGCCAGCAGCTTGGTCGGGGGGGCCTCCTACAATGAGCAGTTCTTC. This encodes CASSLVGGASYNEQFF.

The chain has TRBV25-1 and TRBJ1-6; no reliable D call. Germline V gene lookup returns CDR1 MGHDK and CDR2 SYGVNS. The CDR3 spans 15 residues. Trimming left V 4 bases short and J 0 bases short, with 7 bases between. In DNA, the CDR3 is TGTGCCAGCAGTGTAGAGGGCTCCTATAATTCACCCCTCCACTTT. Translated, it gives CASSVEGSYNSPLHF.